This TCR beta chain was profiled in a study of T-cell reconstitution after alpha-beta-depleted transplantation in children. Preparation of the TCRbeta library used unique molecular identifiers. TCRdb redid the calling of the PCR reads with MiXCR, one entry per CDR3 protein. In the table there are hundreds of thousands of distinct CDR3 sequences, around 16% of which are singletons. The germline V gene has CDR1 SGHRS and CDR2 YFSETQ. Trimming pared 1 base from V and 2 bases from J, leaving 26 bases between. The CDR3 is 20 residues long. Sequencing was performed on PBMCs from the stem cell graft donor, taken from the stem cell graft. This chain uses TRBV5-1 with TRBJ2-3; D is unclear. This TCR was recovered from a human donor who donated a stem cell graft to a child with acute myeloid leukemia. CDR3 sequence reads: CASSLIRRMGFTPDTDTQYF. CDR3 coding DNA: TGCGCCAGCAGCTTGATTCGAAGAATGGGGTTCACTCCAGACACAGATACGCAGTATTTT.